This T cell receptor (beta chain) emerged from a study of blood T cells in healthy people across ages. Study-level findings and limits: Among long-lived donors, naive CD4+ cells were more numerous and diversity higher than in aged donors.

In this sample, this clonotype turned up a few times. As yet, its antigen is unknown. V was trimmed by 3 bases and J by 2 bases, leaving 15 bases between them. Germline V gives CDR1 SGDLS, CDR2 YYNGEE. The CDR3 spans 16 residues. A second PCR, run for about 6 to 11 cycles, used a sample-barcoded 5' primer plus a J-beta primer mix. TCRdb passed the 5' RACE reads through MiXCR, listing each CDR3 protein once. This table holds over 1,500,000 distinct CDR3 sequences, more than 35% found once. Sequenced input: blood. The sequence was obtained from a human donor in good health. The V gene is TRBV9, the J gene TRBJ2-1; perhaps TRBD2 as D (6 bases). CDR3 DNA sequence: TGTGCCAGCAGCGCCCGTAGCGGTTCGGCCTACAATGAGCAGTTCTTC. This encodes CASSARSGSAYNEQFF.